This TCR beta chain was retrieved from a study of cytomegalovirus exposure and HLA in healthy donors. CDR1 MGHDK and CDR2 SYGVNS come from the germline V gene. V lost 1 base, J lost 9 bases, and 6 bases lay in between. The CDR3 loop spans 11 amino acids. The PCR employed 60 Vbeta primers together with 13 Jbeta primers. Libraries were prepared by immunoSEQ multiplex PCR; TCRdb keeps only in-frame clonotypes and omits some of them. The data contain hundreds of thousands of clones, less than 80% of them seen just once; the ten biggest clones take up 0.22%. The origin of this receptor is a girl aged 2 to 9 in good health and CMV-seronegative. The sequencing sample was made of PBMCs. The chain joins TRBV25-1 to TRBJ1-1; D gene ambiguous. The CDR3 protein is CASSELEQAFF. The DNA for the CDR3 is TGTGCCAGCAGTGAATTGGAGCAAGCTTTCTTT.